Listed here are 9 T cell receptor beta chains from one sample, sequenced in a study of T-cell reconstitution after alpha-beta-depleted transplantation in children. Preparation of the TCRbeta library was carried out with unique molecular identifiers. Each CDR3 protein gets one entry after TCRdb re-called the PCR reads with MiXCR. Seen here are about 610,000 distinct CDR3 sequences, 8% to 11% observed once, and the top ten hold approximately 4.1%. Specimen: PBMCs from the stem cell graft donor, collected from the stem cell graft. The receptors shown here come from a human donor who donated a stem cell graft to a child with acute myeloid leukemia.

This clonotype has at least ten counts. V and J are TRBV27 and TRBJ2-1; a weak D match, TRBD2 (6 bases). Trimming removed 2 bases at V and 6 bases at J, with 20 bases between. The CDR3 is 17 residues long. CDR1 and CDR2 (germline): MNHEY, SMNVEV (reference sequence). CDR3 sequence reads: CASSLSGGSLAFNEQFF. DNA for the CDR3: TGTGCCAGCAGTTTAAGTGGAGGTAGCCTAGCGTTCAATGAGCAGTTCTTC.

Ten or more counts support this clonotype. The rearrangement links TRBV27 to TRBJ2-7; D gene uncertain. Germline CDR1 and CDR2: MNHEY and SMNVEV (reference sequence). Trimming removed 7 bases at V and 0 bases at J, with 16 bases between. The CDR3 loop spans 15 amino acids. The CDR3 DNA sequence: TGTGCCAGCACCCCCCTTAAGGGTCCCTCCTACGAGCAGTACTTC. It specifies CASTPLKGPSYEQYF.

The genes are TRBV28 and TRBJ2-1, with 7 bases matching TRBD2. Trimming cost V 2 bases and J 9 bases; bases outside gene matches: 16. CDR3 length equals 17 residues. The germline gives CDR1 MDHEN, CDR2 SYDVKM. The CDR3 spells CASSLILASLPGGEQFF. CDR3 DNA sequence: TGTGCCAGCAGTTTAATCCTGGCCTCCCTCCCGGGGGGTGAGCAGTTCTTC.

V usage is TRBV7-2 and J usage is TRBJ1-3; D may be TRBD1 (5 bases). The CDR3 totals 15 residues. Germline values: CDR1 SGHTA, CDR2 FQGNSA. V shed 5 bases and J shed 2 bases, with 13 bases lying between them. The CDR3 spells CASSTGQKAGNTIYF. The CDR3 DNA reads TGTGCCAGCAGCACGGGGCAGAAGGCTGGAAACACCATATATTTT.

The rearrangement uses TRBV7-8 and TRBJ2-5; a possible D gene is TRBD2 (6 bases). Looked up from germline, CDR1 is SGHVS and CDR2 is FQNEAQ. There are 14 residues in the CDR3. Between the trimmed V and J ends, which lost 4 bases and 4 bases, there was a span of 13 bases. The CDR3 sequence: CASSSSTRSETQYF. The DNA for the CDR3 is TGTGCCAGCAGCTCTTCGACTAGATCAGAGACCCAGTACTTC.

This clonotype has only a few counts. DNA of the CDR3: TGTGCCAGCAGCCAAGGAGGGCCACTAGCGGGACGGGAGCAGTACTTC. Protein: CASSQGGPLAGREQYF. V usage is TRBV3-1 and J usage is TRBJ2-7, with TRBD2 identical over 10 bases. V gave up 1 base and J gave up 7 bases; unmatched junction bases: 10. The CDR3 sequence is 16 residues long. Germline CDR1 LGHDT, CDR2 YNNKEL (reference sequence).

This clonotype has just a few counts. This chain links TRBV5-1 with TRBJ2-1; 13 bases are shared with TRBD2. The J segment lost 5 bases and the V segment lost 3 bases, leaving 5 bases of the junction unmatched. Germline assignment: CDR1 SGHRS and CDR2 YFSETQ. This CDR3 has 16 amino acids. CDR3 DNA: TGCGCCAGCAGCTCCCAACTAGCGGGAGGGAACAATGAGCAGTTCTTC. Protein product: CASSSQLAGGNNEQFF.

A note on this clonotype: At one boundary the junction diverges from the germline segment, which might be a read error. V usage is TRBV19 and J usage is TRBJ2-1; D tentatively fits TRBD1 or TRBD2 (5 bases each). Germline CDR1 reads LNHDA; CDR2 reads SQIVND (reference sequence). CDR3 size: 15 residues. The CDR3 sequence is CATLRSGGAYNEQLF. CDR3 DNA sequence: TGTGCCACCTTACGATCTGGGGGAGCCTACAATGAGCAGCTCTTC.

This chain uses TRBV7-3 with TRBJ2-6; possibly TRBD1 for D (7 bases). Per the germline V gene, CDR1 is SGHTA and CDR2 is FQGTGA. V was cut by 5 bases and J by 6 bases, with 14 bases left in between. This CDR3 has 15 residues. The CDR3 region has the DNA TGTGCCAGCAGCCCAGGGGGGTTCGCGGCCAACGTCCTGACTTTC. Encoded protein: CASSPGGFAANVLTF.